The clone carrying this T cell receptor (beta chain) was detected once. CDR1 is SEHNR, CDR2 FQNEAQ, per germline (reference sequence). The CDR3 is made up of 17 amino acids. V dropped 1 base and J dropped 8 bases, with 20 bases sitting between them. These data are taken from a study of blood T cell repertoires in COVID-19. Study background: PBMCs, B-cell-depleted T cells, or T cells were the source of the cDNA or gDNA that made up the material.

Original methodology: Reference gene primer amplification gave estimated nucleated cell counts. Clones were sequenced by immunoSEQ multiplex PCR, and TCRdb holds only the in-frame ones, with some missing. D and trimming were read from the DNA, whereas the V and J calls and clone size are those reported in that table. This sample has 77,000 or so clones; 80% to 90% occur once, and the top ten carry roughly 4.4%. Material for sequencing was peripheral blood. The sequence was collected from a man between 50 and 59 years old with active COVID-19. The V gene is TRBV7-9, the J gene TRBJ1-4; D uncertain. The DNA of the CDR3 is TGTGCCAGCAGCTTAGTGATTTTAGCGGGGATCGGGGAAAAACTGTTTTTT. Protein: CASSLVILAGIGEKLFF.